Reported below is one T cell receptor (beta chain). The antigen is unknown. The data were obtained in a study of a mutant IDH1 vaccine in newly diagnosed glioma. As for the study in general: Patients had eight vaccinations, in weeks 1, 3, 5, 7, 11, 15, 19 and 23. Patients arrived already treated with radiotherapy, temozolomide, or both, most having had both. Either 4-6 weeks after radiotherapy alone or alongside temozolomide, vaccination was begun. Findings and caveats of the study: Any relationship between pseudoprogression and changes in top peripheral T cell clonotypes seemed absent.

Time point in this sample: week 11, during vaccination. Every single dose of the vaccine, 300 ug of mutant IDH1 20-mer peptide, came with topical imiquimod. CDR1 LNHDA and CDR2 SQIVND come from the germline V gene (reference sequence). The CDR3 extends over 15 amino acids. With 5 bases removed from V and 3 bases from J, the gap between germline ends came to 14 bases. Sequencing was performed with immunoSEQ multiplex PCR; in TCRdb, only in-frame clones are kept and a portion is missing. The data show 35,000 to 45,000 clones, 80% seen once. The chain couples TRBV19 to TRBJ1-5, with D uncertain. The receptor was derived from a woman aged 30 to 39 with glioma. Some clones in this sample may be carry-over from other donors' samples. The source material was peripheral blood mononuclear cells (PBMCs), sampled from a glioma patient whose treatment included an IDH1 peptide vaccine. CDR3 in amino acids: CASSPGTEDNQPQHF. The DNA of the CDR3 is TGTGCCAGTAGTCCGGGCACAGAAGACAATCAGCCCCAGCATTTT.